This T cell receptor (beta chain) came from a study of PD-L1 blockade in urothelial cancer. Study-wide background: Patients took up atezolizumab around 2014 at 1,200 mg intravenously every 3 weeks.

Synthetic templates analogous to TCR were spiked into all PCRs individually. This table comes from immunoSEQ multiplex PCR, and its TCRdb copy is limited to in-frame clones, with some not included. The table lists about 120,000 clones, more than 85% of them singletons. Per the germline V gene, CDR1 is MNHEY and CDR2 is SVGAGI. The CDR3 is 14 amino acids. Trimming at V came to 7 bases and at J to 10 bases, leaving 8 bases not matched to a gene. Time point described: peripheral blood 6 weeks after treatment start. V gene TRBV6-5 combines with J gene TRBJ1-6, with TRBD1 identical over 9 bases. This TCR was sampled from a man aged 60 to 69 with urothelial cancer. Material: PBMCs, obtained around atezolizumab (anti-PD-L1) treatment. The CDR3 sequence: CASNPGQGSSPLHF. The CDR3 DNA is TGTGCCAGCAACCCGGGACAGGGCTCGTCACCCCTCCACTTT.